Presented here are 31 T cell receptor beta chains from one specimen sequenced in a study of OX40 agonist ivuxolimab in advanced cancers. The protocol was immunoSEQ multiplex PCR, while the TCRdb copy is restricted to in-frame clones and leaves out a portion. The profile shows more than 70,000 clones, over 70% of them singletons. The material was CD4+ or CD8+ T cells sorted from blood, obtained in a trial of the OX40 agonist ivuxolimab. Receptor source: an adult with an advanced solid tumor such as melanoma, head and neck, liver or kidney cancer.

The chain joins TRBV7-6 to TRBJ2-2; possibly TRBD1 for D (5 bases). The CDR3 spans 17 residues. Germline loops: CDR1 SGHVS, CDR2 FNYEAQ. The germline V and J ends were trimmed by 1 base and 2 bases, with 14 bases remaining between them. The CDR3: CASSLGSGRANTGELFF. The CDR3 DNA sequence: TGTGCCAGCAGCTTAGGGTCTGGCAGGGCCAACACCGGGGAGCTGTTTTTT.

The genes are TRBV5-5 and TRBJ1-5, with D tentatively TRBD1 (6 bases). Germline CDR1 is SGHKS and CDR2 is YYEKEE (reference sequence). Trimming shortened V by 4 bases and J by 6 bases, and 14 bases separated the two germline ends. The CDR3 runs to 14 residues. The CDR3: CASSQGTLGQPQHF. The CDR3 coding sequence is TGTGCCAGCAGCCAGGGGACACTAGGTCAGCCCCAGCATTTT. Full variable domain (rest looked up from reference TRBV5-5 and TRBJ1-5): DAGVTQSPTHLIKTRGQQVTLRCSPISGHKSVSWYQQVLGQGPQFIFQYYEKEERGRGNFPDRFSARQFPNYSSELNVNALLLGDSALYLCASSQGTLGQPQHFGDGTRLSIL.

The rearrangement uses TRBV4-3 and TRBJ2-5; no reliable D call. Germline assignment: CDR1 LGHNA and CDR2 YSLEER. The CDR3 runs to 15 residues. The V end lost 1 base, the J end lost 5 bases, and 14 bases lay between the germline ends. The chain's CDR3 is CASSQGAMQVETQYF. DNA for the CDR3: TGCGCCAGCAGCCAAGGGGCCATGCAAGTGGAGACCCAGTACTTC.

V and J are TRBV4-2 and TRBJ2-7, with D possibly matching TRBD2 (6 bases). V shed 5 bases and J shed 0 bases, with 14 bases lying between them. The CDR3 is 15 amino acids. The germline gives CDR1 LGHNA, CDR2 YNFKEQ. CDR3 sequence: CASSIRDGSSYEQYF. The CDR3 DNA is TGTGCCAGCAGCATACGGGACGGGAGCTCCTACGAGCAGTACTTC.

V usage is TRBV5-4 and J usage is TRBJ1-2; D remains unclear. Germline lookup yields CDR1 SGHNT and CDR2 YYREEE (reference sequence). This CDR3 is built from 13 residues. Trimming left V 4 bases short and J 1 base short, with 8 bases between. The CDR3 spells CASSTPGNYGYTF. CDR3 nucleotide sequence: TGTGCCAGCAGCACGCCCGGTAACTATGGCTACACCTTC.

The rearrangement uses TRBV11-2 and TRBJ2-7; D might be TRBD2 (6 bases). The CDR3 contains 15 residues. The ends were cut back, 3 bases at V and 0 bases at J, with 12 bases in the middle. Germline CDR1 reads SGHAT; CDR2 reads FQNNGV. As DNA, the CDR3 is TGTGCCAGCAGCTTCAATAGCGGTCCCTCCTACGAGCAGTACTTC. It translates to CASSFNSGPSYEQYF.

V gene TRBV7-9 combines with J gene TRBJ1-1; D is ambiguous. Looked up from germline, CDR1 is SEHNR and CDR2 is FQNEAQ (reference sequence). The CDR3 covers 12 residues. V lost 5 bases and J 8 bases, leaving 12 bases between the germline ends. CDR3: CASSHPLGEAFF. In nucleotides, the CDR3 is TGTGCCAGCAGCCACCCTTTAGGCGAAGCTTTCTTT.

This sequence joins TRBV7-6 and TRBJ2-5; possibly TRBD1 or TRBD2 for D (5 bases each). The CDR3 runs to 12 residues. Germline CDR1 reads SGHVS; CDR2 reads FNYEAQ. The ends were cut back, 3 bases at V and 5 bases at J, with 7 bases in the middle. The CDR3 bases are TGTGCCAGCAGCTTGGGGGTCGAGACCCAGTACTTC. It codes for CASSLGVETQYF.

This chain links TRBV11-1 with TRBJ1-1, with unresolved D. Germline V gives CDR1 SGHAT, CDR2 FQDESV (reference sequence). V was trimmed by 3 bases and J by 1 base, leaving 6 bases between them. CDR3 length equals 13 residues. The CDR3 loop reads CASSFQENTEAFF. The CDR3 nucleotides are TGTGCCAGCAGCTTTCAGGAGAACACTGAAGCTTTCTTT.

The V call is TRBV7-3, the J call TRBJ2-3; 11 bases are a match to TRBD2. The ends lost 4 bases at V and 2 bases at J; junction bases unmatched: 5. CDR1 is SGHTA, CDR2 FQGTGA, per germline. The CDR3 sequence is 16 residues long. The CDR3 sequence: CASSSGTSGATDTQYF. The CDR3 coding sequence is TGTGCCAGCAGCTCAGGGACTAGCGGAGCCACAGATACGCAGTATTTT.

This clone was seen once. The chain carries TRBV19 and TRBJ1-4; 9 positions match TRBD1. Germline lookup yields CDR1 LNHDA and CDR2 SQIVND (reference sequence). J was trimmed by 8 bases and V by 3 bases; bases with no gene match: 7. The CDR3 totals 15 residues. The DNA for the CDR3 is TGTGCCAGTAGTATCACAGGGGGCGCAGGGGAAAAACTGTTTTTT. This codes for CASSITGGAGEKLFF.

The CDR3 loop reads CASSPGIPGTIQYF. DNA for the CDR3: TGTGCCAGCAGCCCCGGGATCCCCGGGACCATTCAGTACTTC. The genes are TRBV5-6 and TRBJ2-4; tentatively, D is TRBD1 or TRBD2 (5 bases each). Looked up from germline, CDR1 is SGHDT and CDR2 is YYEEEE. CDR3 length: 14 residues. V shed 4 bases and J shed 9 bases, with 17 bases lying between them. The complete variable domain, with remaining parts taken from reference TRBV5-6 and TRBJ2-4, reads DAGVTQSPTHLIKTRGQQVTLRCSPKSGHDTVSWYQQALGQGPQFIFQYYEEEERQRGNFPDRFSGHQFPNYSSELNVNALLLGDSALYLCASSPGIPGTIQYFGAGTRLSVL.

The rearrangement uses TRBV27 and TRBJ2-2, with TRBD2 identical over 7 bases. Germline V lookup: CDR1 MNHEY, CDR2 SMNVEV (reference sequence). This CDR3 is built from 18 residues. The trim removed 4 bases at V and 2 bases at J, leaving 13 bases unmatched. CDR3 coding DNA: TGTGCCAGCAGTTCAACCTTCTTCCGGGAGGTCAACACCGGGGAGCTGTTTTTT. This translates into CASSSTFFREVNTGELFF.

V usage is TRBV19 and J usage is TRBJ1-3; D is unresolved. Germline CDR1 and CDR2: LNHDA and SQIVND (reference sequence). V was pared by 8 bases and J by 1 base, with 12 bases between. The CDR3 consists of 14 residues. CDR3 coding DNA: TGTGCCAGTTTTGCCGGGGATTCTGGAAACACCATATATTTT. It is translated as CASFAGDSGNTIYF.

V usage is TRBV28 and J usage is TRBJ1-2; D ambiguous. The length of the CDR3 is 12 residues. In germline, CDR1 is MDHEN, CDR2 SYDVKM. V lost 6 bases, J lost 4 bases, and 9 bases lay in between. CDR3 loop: CASSIRAYGYTF. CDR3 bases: TGTGCCAGCAGCATACGGGCCTATGGCTACACCTTC.

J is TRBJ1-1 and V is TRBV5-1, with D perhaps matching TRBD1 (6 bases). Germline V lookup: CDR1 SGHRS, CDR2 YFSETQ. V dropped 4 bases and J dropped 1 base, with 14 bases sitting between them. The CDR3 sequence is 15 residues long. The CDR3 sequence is CASSTRDTENTEAFF. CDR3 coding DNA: TGCGCCAGCAGCACCCGGGACACCGAGAACACTGAAGCTTTCTTT.

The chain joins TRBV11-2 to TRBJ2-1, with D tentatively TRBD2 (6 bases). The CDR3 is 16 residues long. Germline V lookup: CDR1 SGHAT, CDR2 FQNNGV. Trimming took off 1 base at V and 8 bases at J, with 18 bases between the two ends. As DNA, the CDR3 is TGTGCCAGCAGCTTAGGTAGAGCGGAGGGCCTGGATGAGCAGTTCTTC. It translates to CASSLGRAEGLDEQFF. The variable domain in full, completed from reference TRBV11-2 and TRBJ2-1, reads EAGVAQSPRYKIIEKRQSVAFWCNPISGHATLYWYQQILGQGPKLLIQFQNNGVVDDSQLPKDRFSAERLKGVDSTLKIQPAKLEDSAVYLCASSLGRAEGLDEQFFGPGTRLTVL.

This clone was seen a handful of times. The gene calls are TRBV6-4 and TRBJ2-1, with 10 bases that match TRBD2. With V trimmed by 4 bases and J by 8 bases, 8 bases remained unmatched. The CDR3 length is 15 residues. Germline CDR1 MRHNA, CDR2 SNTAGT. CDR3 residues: CASSVGTSGVYEQFF. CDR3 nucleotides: TGTGCCAGCAGTGTCGGTACTAGCGGGGTCTATGAGCAGTTCTTC.

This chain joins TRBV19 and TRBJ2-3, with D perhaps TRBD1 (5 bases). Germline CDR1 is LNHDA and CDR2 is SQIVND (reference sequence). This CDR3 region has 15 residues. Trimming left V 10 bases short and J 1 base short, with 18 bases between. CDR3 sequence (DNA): TGTGCCATTTTTCAGGGCACTTGGGGCACAGATACGCAGTATTTT. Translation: CAIFQGTWGTDTQYF.

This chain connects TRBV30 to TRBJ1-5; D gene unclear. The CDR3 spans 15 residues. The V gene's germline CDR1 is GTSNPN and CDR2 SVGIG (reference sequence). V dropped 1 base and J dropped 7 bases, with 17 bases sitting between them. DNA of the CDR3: TGTGCCTGGAGTGCCGGTACTCTCTCGGGGCAGCCCCAGCATTTT. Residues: CAWSAGTLSGQPQHF.

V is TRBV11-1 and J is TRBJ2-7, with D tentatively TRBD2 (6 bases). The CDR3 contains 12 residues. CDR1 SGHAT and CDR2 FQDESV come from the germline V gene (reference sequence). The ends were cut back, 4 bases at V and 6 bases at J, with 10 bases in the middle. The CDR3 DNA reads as TGTGCCAGCAGCTCGGACTACCGCGAGCAGTACTTC. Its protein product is CASSSDYREQYF.

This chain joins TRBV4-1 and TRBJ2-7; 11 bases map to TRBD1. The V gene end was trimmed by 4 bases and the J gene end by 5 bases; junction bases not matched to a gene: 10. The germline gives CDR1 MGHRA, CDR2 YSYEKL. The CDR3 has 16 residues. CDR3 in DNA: TGCGCCAGCAGCCTATTAGGGGGGGACAGGGGGAACGAGCAGTACTTC. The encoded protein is CASSLLGGDRGNEQYF.

The CDR3 sequence: CATSIRQGGYGYTF. In DNA, the CDR3 is TGTGCCACCAGCATTCGACAGGGCGGGTATGGCTACACCTTC. The rearrangement links TRBV15 to TRBJ1-2; 7 bases are a match to TRBD1. Trimming removed 4 bases from V and 5 bases from J; junction bases left unmatched: 7. The length of the CDR3 is 14 residues. Per germline, CDR1 LNHNV and CDR2 YYDKDF (reference sequence).

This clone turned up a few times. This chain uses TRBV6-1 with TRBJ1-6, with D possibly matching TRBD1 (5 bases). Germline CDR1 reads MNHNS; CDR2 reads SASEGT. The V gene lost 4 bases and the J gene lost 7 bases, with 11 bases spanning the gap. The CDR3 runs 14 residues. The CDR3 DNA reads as TGTGCCAGCAGTGGGGGAGGGGTCAATTCACCCCTCCACTTT. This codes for CASSGGGVNSPLHF.

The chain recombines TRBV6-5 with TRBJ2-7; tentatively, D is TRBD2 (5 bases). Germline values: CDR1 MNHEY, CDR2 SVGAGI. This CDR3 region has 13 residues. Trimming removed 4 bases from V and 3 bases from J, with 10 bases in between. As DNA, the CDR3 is TGTGCCAGCAGTTTACTAGGCGGCTACGAGCAGTACTTC. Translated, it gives CASSLLGGYEQYF.

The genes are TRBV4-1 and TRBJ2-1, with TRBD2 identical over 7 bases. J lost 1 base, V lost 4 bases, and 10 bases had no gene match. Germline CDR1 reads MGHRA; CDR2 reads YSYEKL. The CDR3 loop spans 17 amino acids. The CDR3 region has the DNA TGCGCCAGCAGCCGTGGAGGACTAGTCGTATCCTACAATGAGCAGTTCTTC. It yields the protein CASSRGGLVVSYNEQFF.

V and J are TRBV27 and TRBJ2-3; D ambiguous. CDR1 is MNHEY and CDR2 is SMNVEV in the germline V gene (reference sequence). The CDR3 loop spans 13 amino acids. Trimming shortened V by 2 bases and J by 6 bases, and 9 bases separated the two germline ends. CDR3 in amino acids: CASSLPPSDTQYF. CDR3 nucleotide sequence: TGTGCCAGCAGTTTACCCCCGTCGGATACGCAGTATTTT.

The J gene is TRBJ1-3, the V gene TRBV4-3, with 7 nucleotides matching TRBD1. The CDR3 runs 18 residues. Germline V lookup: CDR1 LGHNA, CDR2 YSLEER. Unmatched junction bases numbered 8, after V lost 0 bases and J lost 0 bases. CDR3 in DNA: TGCGCCAGCAGCCAAGATTGGGGACAGTGGGACTCTGGAAACACCATATATTTT. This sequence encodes CASSQDWGQWDSGNTIYF.

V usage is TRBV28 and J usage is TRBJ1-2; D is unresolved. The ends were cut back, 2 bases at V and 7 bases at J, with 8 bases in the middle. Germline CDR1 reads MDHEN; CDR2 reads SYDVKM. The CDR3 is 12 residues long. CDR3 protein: CASSLGAAGYTF. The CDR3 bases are TGTGCCAGCAGTTTAGGAGCGGCTGGCTACACCTTC.

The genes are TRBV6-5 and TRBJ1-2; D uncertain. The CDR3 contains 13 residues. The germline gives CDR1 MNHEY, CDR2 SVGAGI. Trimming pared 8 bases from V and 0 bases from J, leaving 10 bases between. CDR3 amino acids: CASLDVANYGYTF. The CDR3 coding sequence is TGTGCCAGCCTCGACGTAGCTAACTATGGCTACACCTTC.

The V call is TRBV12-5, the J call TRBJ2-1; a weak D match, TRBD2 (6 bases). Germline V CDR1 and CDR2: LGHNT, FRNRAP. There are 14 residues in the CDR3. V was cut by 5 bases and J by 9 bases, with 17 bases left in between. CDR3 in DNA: TGTGCTAGTGGTCCGAGCGGGCTGGGCGGTGAGCAGTTCTTC. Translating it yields CASGPSGLGGEQFF.